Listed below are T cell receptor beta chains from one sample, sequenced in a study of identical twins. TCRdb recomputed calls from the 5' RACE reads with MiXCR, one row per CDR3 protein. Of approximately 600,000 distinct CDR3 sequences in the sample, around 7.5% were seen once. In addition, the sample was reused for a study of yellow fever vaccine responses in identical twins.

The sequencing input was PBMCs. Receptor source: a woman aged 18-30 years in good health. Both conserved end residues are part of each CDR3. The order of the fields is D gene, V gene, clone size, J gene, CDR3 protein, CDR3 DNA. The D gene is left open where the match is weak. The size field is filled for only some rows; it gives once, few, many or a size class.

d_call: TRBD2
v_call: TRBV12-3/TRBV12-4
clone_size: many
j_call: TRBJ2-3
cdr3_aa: CASRGLGSTDTQYF
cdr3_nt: TGTGCCAGCAGGGGACTAGGGAGCACAGATACGCAGTATTTT

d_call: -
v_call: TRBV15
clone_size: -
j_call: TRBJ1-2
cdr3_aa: CATSREGWGGYTF
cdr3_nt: TGTGCCACCAGCAGAGAAGGGTGGGGAGGCTACACCTTC

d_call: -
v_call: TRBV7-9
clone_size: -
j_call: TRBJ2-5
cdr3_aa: CASSLSEVQETQYF
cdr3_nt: TGTGCCAGCAGCTTATCTGAGGTCCAAGAGACCCAGTACTTC

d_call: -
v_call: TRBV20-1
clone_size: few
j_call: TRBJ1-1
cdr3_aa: CSVEIPGSNTEAFF
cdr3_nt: TGCAGTGTAGAGATTCCCGGATCGAACACTGAAGCTTTCTTT

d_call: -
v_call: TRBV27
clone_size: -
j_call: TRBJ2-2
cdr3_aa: CASIPDHLYNTGELFF
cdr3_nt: TGTGCCAGCATTCCCGATCATTTATACAACACCGGGGAGCTGTTTTTT

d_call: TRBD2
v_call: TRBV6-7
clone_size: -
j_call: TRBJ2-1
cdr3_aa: CASSTGLAGSYNEQFF
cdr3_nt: TGTGCCAGCAGTACGGGACTAGCGGGGTCCTACAATGAGCAGTTCTTC

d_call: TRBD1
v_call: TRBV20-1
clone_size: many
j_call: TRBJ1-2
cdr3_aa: CSALTGGSYGYTF
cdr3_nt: TGCAGTGCTCTGACAGGGGGCTCCTATGGCTACACCTTC

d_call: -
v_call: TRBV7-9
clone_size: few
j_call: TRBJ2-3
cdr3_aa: CASSLVRATGAGTQYF
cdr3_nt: TGTGCCAGCAGCTTAGTACGGGCTACCGGTGCAGGCACGCAGTATTTT

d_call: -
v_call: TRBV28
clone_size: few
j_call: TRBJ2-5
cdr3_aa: CASSNGGQETQYF
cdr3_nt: TGTGCCAGCAGTAATGGGGGGCAAGAGACCCAGTACTTC

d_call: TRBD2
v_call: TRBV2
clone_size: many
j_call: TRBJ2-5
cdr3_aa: CASRSSGGTQETQYF
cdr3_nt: TGTGCCAGCAGGAGCAGCGGGGGGACACAAGAGACCCAGTACTTC

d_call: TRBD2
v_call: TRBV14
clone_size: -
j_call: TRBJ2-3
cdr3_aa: CASSPFSGSGSDTQYF
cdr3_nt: TGTGCCAGCAGCCCCTTTAGCGGGAGCGGTTCAGATACGCAGTATTTT

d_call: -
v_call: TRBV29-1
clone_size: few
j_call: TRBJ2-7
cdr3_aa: CSVGTENYEQYF
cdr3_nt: TGCAGCGTTGGTACGGAGAATTACGAGCAGTACTTC

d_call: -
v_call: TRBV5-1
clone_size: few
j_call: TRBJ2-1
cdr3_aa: CASTKNDGYDEQFF
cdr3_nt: TGCGCCAGCACTAAAAACGACGGTTACGATGAGCAGTTCTTC